The 5 T cell receptor beta chains below all came from one sample that was sequenced in a study of identical twins. TCRdb re-called the 5' RACE reads with MiXCR, one entry per CDR3 protein. The sample contains a few hundred thousand distinct CDR3 sequences, less than 20% of which appear only once. The sequencing input was naive T cells sorted from blood. All receptors derive from a man aged 50 to 59 in good health.

This clonotype was recorded a few times. The gene calls are TRBV7-8 and TRBJ1-2, with unresolved D. The CDR3 extends over 13 amino acids. V was trimmed by 1 base and J by 4 bases, leaving 7 bases between them. Germline CDR1 reads SGHVS; CDR2 reads FQNEAQ. CDR3 coding DNA: TGTGCCAGCAGCTTAGACGAGGTCTATGGCTACACCTTC. Translating gives CASSLDEVYGYTF.

This clonotype was picked up a small number of times. V usage is TRBV12-3 or TRBV12-4 and J usage is TRBJ2-7; the D gene is possibly TRBD1 (5 bases). CDR3 length: 13 residues. V dropped 4 bases and J dropped 1 base, with 8 bases sitting between them. The CDR3 spells CASSWTKSYEQYF. The DNA for the CDR3 is TGTGCCAGCAGTTGGACAAAATCCTACGAGCAGTACTTC.

The chain recombines TRBV27 with TRBJ2-7; D remains ambiguous. CDR1 MNHEY and CDR2 SMNVEV come from the germline V gene (reference sequence). V lost 5 bases to trimming and J lost 0 bases, with 5 bases between them. The CDR3 has 12 residues. This CDR3 reads CASSGYSYEQYF. Written as DNA, the CDR3 is TGTGCCAGCAGTGGCTACTCCTACGAGCAGTACTTC.

This clonotype occurred a few times. The V and J genes are TRBV7-2 and TRBJ2-5, with 7 bases matching TRBD2. The length of the CDR3 is 15 residues. Per the germline V gene, CDR1 is SGHTA and CDR2 is FQGNSA. Losses at the gene ends were 3 bases for V and 5 bases for J; bases not matched to a gene: 9. The chain's CDR3 is CASSLGAGFRETQYF. CDR3 nucleotide sequence: TGTGCCAGCAGCTTGGGAGCGGGATTTAGGGAGACCCAGTACTTC. Combining the CDR3 with reference TRBV7-2 and TRBJ2-5 gives the whole variable domain GAGVSQSPSNKVTEKGKDVELRCDPISGHTALYWYRQSLGQGLEFLIYFQGNSAPDKSGLPSDRFSAERTGGSVSTLTIQRTQQEDSAVYLCASSLGAGFRETQYFGPGTRLLVL.

On this clonotype: The junction does not match germline at one end; this may be a read error. The chain is built from TRBV6-5 and TRBJ2-7; 9 positions match TRBD2. Germline V lookup: CDR1 MNHEY, CDR2 SVGAGI. The length of the CDR3 is 14 residues. The CDR3 DNA is TGTGCCAGCAGTTTAGCGGGGGCCCTCTACGAGCAGTGCTTC. Its protein product is CASSLAGALYEQCF.